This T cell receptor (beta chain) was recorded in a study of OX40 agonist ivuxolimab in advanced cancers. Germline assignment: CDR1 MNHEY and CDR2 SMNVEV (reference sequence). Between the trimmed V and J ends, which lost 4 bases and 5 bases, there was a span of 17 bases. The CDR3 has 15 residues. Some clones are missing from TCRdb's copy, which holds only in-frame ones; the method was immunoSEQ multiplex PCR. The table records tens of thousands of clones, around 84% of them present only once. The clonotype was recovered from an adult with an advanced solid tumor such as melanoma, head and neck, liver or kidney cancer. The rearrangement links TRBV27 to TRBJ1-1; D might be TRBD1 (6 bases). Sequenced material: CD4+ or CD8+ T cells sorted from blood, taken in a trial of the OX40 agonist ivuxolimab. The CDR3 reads CASSSGAGAVTEAFF. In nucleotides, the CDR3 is TGTGCCAGCAGTTCCGGCGCGGGGGCTGTAACTGAAGCTTTCTTT.